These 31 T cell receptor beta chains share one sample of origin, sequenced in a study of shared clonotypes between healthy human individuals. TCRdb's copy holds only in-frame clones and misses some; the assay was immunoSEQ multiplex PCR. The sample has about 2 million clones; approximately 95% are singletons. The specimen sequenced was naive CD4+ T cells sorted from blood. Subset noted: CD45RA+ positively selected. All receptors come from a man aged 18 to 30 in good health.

Here the CDR3 DNA reads TGCAGCGTTGCTACAGGGCGCACAGATACGCAGTATTTT. It codes for CSVATGRTDTQYF. This chain links TRBV29-1 with TRBJ2-3, with D possibly being TRBD1 (6 bases). Germline V gives CDR1 SQVTM, CDR2 ANQGSEA. The V end lost 4 bases, the J end lost 1 base, and 9 bases lay between the germline ends. This CDR3 spans 13 amino acids.

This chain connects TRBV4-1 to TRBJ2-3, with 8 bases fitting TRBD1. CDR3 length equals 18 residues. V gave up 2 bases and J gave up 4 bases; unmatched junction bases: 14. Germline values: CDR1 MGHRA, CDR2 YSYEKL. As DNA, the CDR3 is TGCGCCAGCAGCCAACCCACCGGACAGGGTAATATGGCAGATACGCAGTATTTT. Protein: CASSQPTGQGNMADTQYF.

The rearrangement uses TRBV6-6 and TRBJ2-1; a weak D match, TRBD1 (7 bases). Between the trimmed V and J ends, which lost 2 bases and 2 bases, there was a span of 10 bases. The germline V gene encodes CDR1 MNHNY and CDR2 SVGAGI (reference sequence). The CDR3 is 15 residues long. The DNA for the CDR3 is TGTGCCAGCAGTTACCAGGGGGGCGCCTACAATGAGCAGTTCTTC. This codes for CASSYQGGAYNEQFF.

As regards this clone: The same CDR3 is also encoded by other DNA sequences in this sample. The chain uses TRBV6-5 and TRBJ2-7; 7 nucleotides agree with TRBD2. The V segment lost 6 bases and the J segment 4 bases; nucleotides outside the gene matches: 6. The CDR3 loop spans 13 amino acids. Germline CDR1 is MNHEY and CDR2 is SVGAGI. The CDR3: CASRGGGSYEQYF. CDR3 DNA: TGTGCCAGCAGGGGCGGGGGTTCGTACGAGCAGTACTTC.

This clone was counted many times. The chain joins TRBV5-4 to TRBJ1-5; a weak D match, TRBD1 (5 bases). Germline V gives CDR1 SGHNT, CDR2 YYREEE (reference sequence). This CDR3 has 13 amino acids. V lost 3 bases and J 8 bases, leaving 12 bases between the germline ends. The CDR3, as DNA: TGTGCCAGCAGCTGGGACGGTTCCGAGCCCCAGCATTTT. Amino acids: CASSWDGSEPQHF.

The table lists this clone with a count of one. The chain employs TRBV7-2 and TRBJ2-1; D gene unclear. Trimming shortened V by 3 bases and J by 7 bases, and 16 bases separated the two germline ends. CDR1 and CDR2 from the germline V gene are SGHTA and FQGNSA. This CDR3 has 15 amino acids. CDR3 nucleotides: TGTGCCAGCAGCTTTAAGGGCCCTTCGGCAAATGAGCAGTTCTTC. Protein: CASSFKGPSANEQFF.

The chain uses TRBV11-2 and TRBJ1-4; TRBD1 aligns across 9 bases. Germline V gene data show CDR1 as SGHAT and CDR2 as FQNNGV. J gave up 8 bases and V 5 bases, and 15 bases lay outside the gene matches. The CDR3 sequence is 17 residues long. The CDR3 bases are TGTGCCAGCAGCGCAACCCGAACAGGGGGCCAATGGGAAAAACTGTTTTTT. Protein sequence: CASSATRTGGQWEKLFF. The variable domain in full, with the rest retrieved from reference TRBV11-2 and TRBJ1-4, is EAGVAQSPRYKIIEKRQSVAFWCNPISGHATLYWYQQILGQGPKLLIQFQNNGVVDDSQLPKDRFSAERLKGVDSTLKIQPAKLEDSAVYLCASSATRTGGQWEKLFFGSGTQLSVL.

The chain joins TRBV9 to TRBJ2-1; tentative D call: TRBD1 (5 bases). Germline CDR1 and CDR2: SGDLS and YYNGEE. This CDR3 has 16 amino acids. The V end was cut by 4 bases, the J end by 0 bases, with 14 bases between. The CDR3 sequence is CASSRGGPGSYNEQFF. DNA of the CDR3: TGTGCCAGCAGCAGGGGCGGTCCTGGCTCCTACAATGAGCAGTTCTTC.

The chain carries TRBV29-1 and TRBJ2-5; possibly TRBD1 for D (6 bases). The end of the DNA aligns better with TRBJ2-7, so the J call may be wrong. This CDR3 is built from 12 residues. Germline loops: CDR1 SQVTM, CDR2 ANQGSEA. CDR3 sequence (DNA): TGCAGCGTTGGACAGGCCTCCTACGAGCAGTACTTC. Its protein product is CSVGQASYEQYF.

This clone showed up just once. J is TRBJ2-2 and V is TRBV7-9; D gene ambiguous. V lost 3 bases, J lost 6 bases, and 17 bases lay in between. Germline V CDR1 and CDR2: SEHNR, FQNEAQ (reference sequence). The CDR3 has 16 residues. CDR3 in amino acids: CASSFPTWSKSGELFF. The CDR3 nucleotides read TGTGCCAGCAGCTTTCCGACATGGAGCAAATCCGGGGAGCTGTTTTTT.

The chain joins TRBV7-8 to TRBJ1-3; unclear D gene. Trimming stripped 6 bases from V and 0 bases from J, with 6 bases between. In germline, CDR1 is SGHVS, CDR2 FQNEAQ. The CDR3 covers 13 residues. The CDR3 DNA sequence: TGTGCCAGCAGAGCTAGCTCTGGAAACACCATATATTTT. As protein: CASRASSGNTIYF. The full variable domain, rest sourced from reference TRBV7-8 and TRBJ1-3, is GAGVSQSPRYKVAKRGQDVALRCDPISGHVSLFWYQQALGQGPEFLTYFQNEAQLDKSGLPSDRFFAERPEGSVSTLKIQRTQQEDSAVYLCASRASSGNTIYFGEGSWLTVV.

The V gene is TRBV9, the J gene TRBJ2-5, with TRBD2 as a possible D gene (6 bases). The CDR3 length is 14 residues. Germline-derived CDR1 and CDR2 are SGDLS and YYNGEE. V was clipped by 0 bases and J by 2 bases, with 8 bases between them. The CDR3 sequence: CASSVVGLQETQYF. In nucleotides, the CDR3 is TGTGCCAGCAGCGTAGTGGGACTGCAAGAGACCCAGTACTTC.

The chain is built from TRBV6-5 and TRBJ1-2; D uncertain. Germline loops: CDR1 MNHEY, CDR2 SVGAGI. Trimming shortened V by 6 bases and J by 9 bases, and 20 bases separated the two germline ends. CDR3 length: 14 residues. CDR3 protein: CASRGALPPESYTF. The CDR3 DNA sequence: TGTGCCAGCAGGGGAGCATTGCCGCCGGAGAGCTACACCTTC.

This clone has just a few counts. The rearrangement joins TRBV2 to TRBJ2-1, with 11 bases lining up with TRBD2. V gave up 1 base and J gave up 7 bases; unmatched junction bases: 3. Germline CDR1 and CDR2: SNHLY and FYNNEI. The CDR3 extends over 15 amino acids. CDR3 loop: CASSEETSGKNEQFF. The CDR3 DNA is TGTGCCAGCAGTGAAGAGACTAGCGGGAAGAATGAGCAGTTCTTC.

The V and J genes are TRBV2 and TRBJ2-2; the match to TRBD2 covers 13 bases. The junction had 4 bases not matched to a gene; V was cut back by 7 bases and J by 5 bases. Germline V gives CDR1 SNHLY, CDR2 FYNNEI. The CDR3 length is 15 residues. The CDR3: CASMTSGGKTGELFF. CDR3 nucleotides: TGTGCCAGCATGACTAGCGGGGGGAAAACCGGGGAGCTGTTTTTT.

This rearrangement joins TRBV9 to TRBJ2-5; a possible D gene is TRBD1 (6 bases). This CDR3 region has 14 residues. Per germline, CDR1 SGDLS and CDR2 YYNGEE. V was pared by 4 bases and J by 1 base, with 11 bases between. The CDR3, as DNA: TGTGCCAGCAGCCCGGGACAACTCCAAGAGACCCAGTACTTC. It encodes CASSPGQLQETQYF. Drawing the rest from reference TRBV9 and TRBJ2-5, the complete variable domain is DSGVTQTPKHLITATGQRVTLRCSPRSGDLSVYWYQQSLDQGLQFLIQYYNGEERAKGNILERFSAQQFPDLHSELNLSSLELGDSALYFCASSPGQLQETQYFGPGTRLLVL.

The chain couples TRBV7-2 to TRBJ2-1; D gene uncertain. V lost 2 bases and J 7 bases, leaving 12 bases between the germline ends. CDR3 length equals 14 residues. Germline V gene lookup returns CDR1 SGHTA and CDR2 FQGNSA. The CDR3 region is CASSLSAALNEQFF. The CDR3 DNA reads TGTGCCAGCAGCTTATCGGCGGCCCTAAATGAGCAGTTCTTC.

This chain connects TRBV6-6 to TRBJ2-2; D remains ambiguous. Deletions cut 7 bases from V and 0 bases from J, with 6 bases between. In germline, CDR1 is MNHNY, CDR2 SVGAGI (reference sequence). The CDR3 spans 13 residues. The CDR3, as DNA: TGTGCCAGCACGCCGACGAACACCGGGGAGCTGTTTTTT. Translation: CASTPTNTGELFF.

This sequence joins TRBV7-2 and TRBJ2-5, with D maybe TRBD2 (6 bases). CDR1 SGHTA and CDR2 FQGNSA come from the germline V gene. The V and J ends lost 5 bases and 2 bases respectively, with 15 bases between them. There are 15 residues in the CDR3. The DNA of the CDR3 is TGTGCCAGCAGCGCATACCGGGAGTTACAAGAGACCCAGTACTTC. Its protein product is CASSAYRELQETQYF.

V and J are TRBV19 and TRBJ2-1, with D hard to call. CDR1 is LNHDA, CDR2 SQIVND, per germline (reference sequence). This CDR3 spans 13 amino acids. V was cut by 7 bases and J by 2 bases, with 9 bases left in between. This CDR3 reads CASKGEAYNEQFF. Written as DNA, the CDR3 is TGTGCCAGTAAAGGCGAGGCCTACAATGAGCAGTTCTTC.

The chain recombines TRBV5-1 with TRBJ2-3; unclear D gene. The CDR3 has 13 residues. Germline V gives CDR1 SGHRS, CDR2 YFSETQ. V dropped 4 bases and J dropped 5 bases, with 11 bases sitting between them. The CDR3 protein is CASSHNRGDTQYF. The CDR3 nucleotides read TGCGCCAGCAGCCACAATCGTGGAGATACGCAGTATTTT.

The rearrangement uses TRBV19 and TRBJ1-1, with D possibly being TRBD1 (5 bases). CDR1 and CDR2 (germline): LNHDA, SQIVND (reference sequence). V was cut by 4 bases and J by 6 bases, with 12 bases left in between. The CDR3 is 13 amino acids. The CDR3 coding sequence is TGTGCCAGTAGTAAACAGGTTCTCGCTGAAGCTTTCTTT. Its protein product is CASSKQVLAEAFF.

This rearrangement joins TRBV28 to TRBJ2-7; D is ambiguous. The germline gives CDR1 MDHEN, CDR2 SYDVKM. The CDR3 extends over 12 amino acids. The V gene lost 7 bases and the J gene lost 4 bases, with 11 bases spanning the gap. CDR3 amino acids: CASTSSGYEQYF. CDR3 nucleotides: TGTGCCAGCACATCGTCTGGGTACGAGCAGTACTTC.

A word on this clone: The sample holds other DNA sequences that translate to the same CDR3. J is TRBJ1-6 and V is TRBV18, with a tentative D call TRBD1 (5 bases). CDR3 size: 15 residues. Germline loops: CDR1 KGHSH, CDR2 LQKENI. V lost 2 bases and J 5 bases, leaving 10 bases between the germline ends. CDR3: CASSPSGLNNSPLHF. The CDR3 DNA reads TGTGCCAGCTCACCATCGGGACTGAATAATTCACCCCTCCACTTT.

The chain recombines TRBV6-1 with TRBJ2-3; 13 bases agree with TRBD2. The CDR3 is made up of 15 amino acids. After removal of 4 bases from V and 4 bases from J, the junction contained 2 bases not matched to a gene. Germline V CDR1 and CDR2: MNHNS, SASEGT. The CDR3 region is CASSGTSGSSDTQYF. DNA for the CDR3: TGTGCCAGCAGTGGGACTAGCGGGAGCTCAGATACGCAGTATTTT.

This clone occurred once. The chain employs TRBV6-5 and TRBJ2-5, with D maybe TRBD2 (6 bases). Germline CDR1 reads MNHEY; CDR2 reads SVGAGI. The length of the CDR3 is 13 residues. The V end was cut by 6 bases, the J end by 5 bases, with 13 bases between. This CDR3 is CASRVGGTETQYF. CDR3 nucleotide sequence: TGTGCCAGCAGGGTTGGGGGGACGGAGACCCAGTACTTC.

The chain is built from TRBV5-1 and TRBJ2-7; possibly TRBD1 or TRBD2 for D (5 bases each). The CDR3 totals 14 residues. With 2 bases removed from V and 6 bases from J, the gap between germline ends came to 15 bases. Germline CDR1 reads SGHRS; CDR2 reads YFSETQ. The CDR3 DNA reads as TGCGCCAGCAGCTTTGGGACCCTAAGCTCCGAGCAGTACTTC. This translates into CASSFGTLSSEQYF.

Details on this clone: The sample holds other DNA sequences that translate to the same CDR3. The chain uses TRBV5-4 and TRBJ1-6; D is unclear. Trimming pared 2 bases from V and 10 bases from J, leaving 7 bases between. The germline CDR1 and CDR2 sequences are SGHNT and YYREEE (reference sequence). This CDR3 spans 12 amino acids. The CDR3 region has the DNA TGTGCCAGCAGCTTAGACGGGTCACCCCTCCACTTT. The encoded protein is CASSLDGSPLHF.

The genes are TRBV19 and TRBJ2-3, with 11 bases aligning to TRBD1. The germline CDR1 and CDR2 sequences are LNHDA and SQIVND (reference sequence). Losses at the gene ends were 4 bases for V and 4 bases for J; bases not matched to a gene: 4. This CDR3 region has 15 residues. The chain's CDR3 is CASSTRTGGPDTQYF. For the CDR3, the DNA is TGTGCCAGTAGTACGAGGACAGGGGGCCCAGATACGCAGTATTTT.

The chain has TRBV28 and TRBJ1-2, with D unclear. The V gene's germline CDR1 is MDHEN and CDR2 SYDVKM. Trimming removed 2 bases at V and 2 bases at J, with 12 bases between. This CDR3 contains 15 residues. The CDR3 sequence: CASSLSLHTNYGYTF. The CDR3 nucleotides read TGTGCCAGCAGTTTAAGCCTTCACACGAACTATGGCTACACCTTC.

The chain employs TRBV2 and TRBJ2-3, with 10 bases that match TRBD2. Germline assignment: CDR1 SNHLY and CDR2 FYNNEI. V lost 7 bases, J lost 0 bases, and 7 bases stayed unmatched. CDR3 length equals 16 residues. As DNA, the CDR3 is TGTGCCAGCACGCCTTGGACTAGCGGAAGCACAGATACGCAGTATTTT. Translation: CASTPWTSGSTDTQYF. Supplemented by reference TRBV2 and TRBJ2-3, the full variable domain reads EPEVTQTPSHQVTQMGQEVILRCVPISNHLYFYWYRQILGQKVEFLVSFYNNEISEKSEIFDDQFSVERPDGSNFTLKIRSTKLEDSAMYFCASTPWTSGSTDTQYFGPGTRLTVL.